This T cell receptor (beta chain) was recovered during a study of blood T cell repertoires in COVID-19. Overall study context: Sources were T cells, B-cell-depleted T cells, or PBMCs; the material itself was cDNA or gDNA.

Produced via immunoSEQ multiplex PCR; TCRdb's table is partial and in-frame only. The sample lists 200,000 to 250,000 clones, 86% occurring once. The CDR3 consists of 16 residues. Germline V gives CDR1 LNHDA, CDR2 SQIVND (reference sequence). V was cut by 3 bases and J by 1 base, with 12 bases left in between. This receptor was identified in a man between 60 and 75 years old with acute or convalescent COVID-19. The specimen was peripheral blood. This chain links TRBV19 with TRBJ2-2, with D possibly matching TRBD1 (7 bases). The CDR3 bases are TGTGCCAGTAGTATCGGAGGGGGCGTGAACACCGGGGAGCTGTTTTTT. Translated: CASSIGGGVNTGELFF.